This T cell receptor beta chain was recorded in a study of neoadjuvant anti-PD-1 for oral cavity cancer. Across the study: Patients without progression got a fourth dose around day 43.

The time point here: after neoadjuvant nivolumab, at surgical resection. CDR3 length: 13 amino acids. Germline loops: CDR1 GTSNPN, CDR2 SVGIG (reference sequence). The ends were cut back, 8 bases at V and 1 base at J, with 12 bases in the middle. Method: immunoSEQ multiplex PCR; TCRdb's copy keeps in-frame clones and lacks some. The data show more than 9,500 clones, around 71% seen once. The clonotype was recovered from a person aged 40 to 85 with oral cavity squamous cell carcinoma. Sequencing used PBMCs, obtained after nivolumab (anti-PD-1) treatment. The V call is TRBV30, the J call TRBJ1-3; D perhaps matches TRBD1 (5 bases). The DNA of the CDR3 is TGTGCCCTGCAGGGCCATTCTGGAAACACCATATATTTT. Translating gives CALQGHSGNTIYF.